The entry below gives a single TCR beta chain sequence along with its context. This sample was included in a study of blood T cell repertoires in COVID-19. The ends were cut back, 5 bases at V and 2 bases at J, with 7 bases in the middle. CDR3 length equals 13 residues. CDR1 is SGHAT and CDR2 is FQNNGV in the germline V gene. In the original workflow: The assay estimated nucleated cells by amplifying reference gene primers. The repertoire was sequenced with immunoSEQ multiplex PCR; TCRdb's copy has only in-frame clones and lacks some. The D gene and trimming were derived from the DNA, and the V and J assignments and clone size from that table. The sample consists of roughly 400,000 clones, 70% to 90% of them appearing once. Shortly before study entry, within 2 weeks, exposed participants had met a COVID-19 case.

The chain recombines TRBV11-2 with TRBJ1-5; TRBD1 is a possible D gene (5 bases). The source of this sequence is a woman younger than 35 who had been exposed to COVID-19. The material sequenced was PBMCs or T cells enriched from blood (not recorded which). The CDR3 bases are TGTGCCAGCAGCAGGGGTGGCAATCAGCCCCAGCATTTT. It yields the protein CASSRGGNQPQHF.